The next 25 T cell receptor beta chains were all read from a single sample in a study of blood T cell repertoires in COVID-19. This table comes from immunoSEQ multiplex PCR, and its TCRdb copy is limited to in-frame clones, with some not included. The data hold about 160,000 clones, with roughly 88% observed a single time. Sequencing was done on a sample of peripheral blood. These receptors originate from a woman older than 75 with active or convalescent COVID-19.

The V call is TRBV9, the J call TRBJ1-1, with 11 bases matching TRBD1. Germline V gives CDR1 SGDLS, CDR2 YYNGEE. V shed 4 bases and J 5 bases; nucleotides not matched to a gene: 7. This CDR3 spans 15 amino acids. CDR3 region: CASSPGDRGKTEAFF. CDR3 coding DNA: TGTGCCAGCAGCCCCGGGGACAGGGGGAAGACTGAAGCTTTCTTT.

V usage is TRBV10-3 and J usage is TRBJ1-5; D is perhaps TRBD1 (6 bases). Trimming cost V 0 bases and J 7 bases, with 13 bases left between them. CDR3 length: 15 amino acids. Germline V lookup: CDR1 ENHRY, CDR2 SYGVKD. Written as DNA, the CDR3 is TGTGCCATCAGTGAGTCGGGGGCAGGGAGCCAGCCCCAGCATTTT. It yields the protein CAISESGAGSQPQHF.

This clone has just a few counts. The CDR3 region is CASSTPSDRGTGYTF. CDR3 bases: TGTGCCAGTAGTACACCTTCGGACAGGGGAACGGGCTACACCTTC. The chain has TRBV19 and TRBJ1-2, with 9 bases aligning to TRBD1. V shed 4 bases, J shed 8 bases, and the junction held 11 bases outside the gene matches. There are 15 residues in the CDR3. Germline V gene lookup returns CDR1 LNHDA and CDR2 SQIVND (reference sequence).

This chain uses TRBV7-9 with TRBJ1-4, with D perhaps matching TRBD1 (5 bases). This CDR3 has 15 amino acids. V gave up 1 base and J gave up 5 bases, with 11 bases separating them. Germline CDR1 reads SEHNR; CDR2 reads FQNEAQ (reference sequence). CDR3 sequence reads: CASSLGGTVNEKLFF. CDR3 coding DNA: TGTGCCAGCAGCTTAGGCGGGACGGTGAATGAAAAACTGTTTTTT.

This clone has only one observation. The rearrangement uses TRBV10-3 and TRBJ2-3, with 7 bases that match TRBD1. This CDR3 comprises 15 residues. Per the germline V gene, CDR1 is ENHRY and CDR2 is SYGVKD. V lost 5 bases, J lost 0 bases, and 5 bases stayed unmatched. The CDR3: CAISRTGESTDTQYF. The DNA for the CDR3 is TGTGCCATCAGTAGGACAGGAGAAAGCACAGATACGCAGTATTTT.

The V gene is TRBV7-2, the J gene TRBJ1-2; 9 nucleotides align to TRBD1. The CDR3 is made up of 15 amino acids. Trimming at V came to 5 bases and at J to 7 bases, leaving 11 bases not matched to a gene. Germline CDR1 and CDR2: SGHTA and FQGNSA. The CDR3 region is CASSASTGGRGGYTF. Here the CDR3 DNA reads TGTGCCAGCAGCGCCTCGACAGGGGGAAGGGGTGGCTACACCTTC.

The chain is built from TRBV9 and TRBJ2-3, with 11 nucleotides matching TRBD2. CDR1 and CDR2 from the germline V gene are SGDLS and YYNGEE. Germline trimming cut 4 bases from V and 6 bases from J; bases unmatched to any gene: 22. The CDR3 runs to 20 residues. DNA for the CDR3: TGTGCCAGCAGCCCACTGGGGATAGCGGGGGGGCGTCAGGGTGGTGATACGCAGTATTTT. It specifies CASSPLGIAGGRQGGDTQYF.

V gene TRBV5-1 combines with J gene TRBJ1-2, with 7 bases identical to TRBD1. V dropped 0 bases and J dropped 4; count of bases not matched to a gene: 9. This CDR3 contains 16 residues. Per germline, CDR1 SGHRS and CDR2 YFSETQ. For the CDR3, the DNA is TGCGCCAGCAGCTTGGACATCGGGACAGCCGGCTATGGCTACACCTTC. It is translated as CASSLDIGTAGYGYTF.

The CDR3 region is CASSTYTDRAGGQPQHF. As DNA, the CDR3 is TGTGCCAGTAGTACCTACACGGACAGGGCAGGAGGCCAGCCCCAGCATTTT. V gene TRBV19 combines with J gene TRBJ1-5, with 8 positions matching TRBD1. The CDR3 extends over 17 amino acids. CDR1 and CDR2 (germline): LNHDA, SQIVND (reference sequence). V shed 4 bases and J 7 bases; nucleotides not matched to a gene: 15.

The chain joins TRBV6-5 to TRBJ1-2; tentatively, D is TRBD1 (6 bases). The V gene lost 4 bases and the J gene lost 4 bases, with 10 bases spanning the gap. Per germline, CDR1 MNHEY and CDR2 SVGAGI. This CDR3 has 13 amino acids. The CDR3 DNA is TGTGCCAGCAGTTCCCGGGACACCTATGGCTACACCTTC. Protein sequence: CASSSRDTYGYTF.

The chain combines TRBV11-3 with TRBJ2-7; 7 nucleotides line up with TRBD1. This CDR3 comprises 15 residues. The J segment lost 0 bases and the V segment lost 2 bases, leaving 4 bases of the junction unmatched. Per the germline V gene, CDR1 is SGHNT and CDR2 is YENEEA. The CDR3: CASSLLRDSSYEQYF. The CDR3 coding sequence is TGTGCCAGCAGCTTACTTCGGGACAGCTCCTACGAGCAGTACTTC.

The CDR3 protein is CASSPRDRVATNEKLFF. The CDR3 bases are TGTGCCAGCAGCCCCCGGGACAGGGTTGCAACTAATGAAAAACTGTTTTTT. This rearrangement joins TRBV5-5 to TRBJ1-4, with TRBD1 matching over 9 bases. Trimming at V came to 4 bases and at J to 0 bases, leaving 7 bases not matched to a gene. The CDR3 is made up of 17 amino acids. CDR1 and CDR2 (germline): SGHKS, YYEKEE (reference sequence).

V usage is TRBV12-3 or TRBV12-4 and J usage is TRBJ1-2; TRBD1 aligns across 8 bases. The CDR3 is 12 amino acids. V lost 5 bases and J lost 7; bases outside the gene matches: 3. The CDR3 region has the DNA TGTGCCAGCAGTCAGGGGGCGGTTGGCTACACCTTC. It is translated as CASSQGAVGYTF.

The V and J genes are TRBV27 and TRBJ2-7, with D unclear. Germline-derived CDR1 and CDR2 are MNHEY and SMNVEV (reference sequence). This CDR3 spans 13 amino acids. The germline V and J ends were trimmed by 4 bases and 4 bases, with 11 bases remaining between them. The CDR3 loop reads CASSSERAYEQYF. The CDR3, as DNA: TGTGCCAGCAGTTCCGAAAGAGCATACGAGCAGTACTTC.

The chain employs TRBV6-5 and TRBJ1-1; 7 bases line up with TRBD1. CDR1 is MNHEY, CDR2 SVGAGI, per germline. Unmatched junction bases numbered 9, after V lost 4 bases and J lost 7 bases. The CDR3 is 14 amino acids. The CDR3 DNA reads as TGTGCCAGCAGTTCCCCCGCGGACAGGAGTGAAGCTTTCTTT. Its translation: CASSSPADRSEAFF.

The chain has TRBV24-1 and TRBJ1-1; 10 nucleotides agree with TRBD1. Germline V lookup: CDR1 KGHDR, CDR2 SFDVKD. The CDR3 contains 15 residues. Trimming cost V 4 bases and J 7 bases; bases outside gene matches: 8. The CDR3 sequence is CATSDPGQGSVEAFF. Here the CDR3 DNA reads TGTGCCACCAGTGACCCGGGACAGGGGTCGGTTGAAGCTTTCTTT.

This chain's CDR3 is CASMRSDNTGELFF. Written as DNA, the CDR3 is TGTGCCAGTATGAGGTCAGACAACACCGGGGAGCTGTTTTTT. This chain uses TRBV19 with TRBJ2-2, with D unclear. The germline V and J ends were trimmed by 7 bases and 2 bases, with 11 bases remaining between them. CDR1 and CDR2 (germline): LNHDA, SQIVND (reference sequence). This CDR3 is built from 14 residues.

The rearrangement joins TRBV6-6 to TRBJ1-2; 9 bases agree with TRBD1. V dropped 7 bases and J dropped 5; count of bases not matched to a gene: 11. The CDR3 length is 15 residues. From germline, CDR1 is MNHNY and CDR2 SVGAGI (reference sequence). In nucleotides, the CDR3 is TGTGCCAGCACCTATGGATGGGACAGGGTGTATGGCTACACCTTC. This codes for CASTYGWDRVYGYTF.

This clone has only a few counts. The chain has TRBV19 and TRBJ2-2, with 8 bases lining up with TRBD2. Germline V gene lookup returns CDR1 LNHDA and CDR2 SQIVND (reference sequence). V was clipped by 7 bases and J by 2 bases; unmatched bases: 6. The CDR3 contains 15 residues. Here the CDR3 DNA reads TGTGCCAGTAAAATAGCGGGGTCAAACACCGGGGAGCTGTTTTTT. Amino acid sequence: CASKIAGSNTGELFF.

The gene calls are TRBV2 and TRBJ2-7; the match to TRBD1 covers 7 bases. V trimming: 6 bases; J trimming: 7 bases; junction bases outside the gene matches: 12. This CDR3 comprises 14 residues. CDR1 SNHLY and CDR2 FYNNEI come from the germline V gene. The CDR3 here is CASSRDSPTGEQYF. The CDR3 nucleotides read TGTGCCAGCAGCCGGGACAGCCCAACGGGGGAGCAGTACTTC.

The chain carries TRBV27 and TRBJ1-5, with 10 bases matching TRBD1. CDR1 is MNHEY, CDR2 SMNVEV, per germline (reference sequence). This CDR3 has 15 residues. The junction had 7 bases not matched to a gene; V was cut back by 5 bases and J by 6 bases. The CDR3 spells CASSGQGEVGQPQHF. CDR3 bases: TGTGCCAGCAGTGGACAGGGGGAAGTTGGTCAGCCCCAGCATTTT.

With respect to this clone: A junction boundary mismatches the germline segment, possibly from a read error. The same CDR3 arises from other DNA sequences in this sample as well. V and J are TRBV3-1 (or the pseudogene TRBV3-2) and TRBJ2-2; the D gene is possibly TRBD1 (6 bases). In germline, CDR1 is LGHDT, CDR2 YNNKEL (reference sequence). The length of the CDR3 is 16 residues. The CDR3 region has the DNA TGCGCCAGCAGCCGTAATACGTTACAGGGACCCGGGGAGCTGTTTTTT. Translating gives CASSRNTLQGPGELFF.

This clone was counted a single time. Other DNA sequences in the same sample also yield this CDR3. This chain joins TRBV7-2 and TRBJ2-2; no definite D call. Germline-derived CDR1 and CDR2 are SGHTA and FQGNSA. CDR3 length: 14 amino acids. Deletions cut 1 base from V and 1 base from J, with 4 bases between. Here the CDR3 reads CASSLGQNTGELFF. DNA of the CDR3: TGTGCCAGCAGCTTAGGACAGAACACCGGGGAGCTGTTTTTT.

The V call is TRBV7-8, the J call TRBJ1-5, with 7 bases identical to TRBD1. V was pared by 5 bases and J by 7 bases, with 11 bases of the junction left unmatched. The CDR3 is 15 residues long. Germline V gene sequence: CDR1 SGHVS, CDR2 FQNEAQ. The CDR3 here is CASSATVGGRQPQHF. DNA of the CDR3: TGTGCCAGCAGCGCTACGGTAGGGGGCAGGCAGCCCCAGCATTTT. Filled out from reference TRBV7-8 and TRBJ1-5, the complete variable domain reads GAGVSQSPRYKVAKRGQDVALRCDPISGHVSLFWYQQALGQGPEFLTYFQNEAQLDKSGLPSDRFFAERPEGSVSTLKIQRTQQEDSAVYLCASSATVGGRQPQHFGDGTRLSIL.

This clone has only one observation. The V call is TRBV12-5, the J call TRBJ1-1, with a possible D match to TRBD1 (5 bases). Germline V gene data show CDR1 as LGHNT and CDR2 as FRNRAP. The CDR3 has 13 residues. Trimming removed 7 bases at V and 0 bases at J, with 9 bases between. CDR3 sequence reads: CASAPGVNTEAFF. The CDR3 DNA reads TGTGCTAGTGCCCCGGGGGTGAACACTGAAGCTTTCTTT.